The 10 T cell receptor beta chains below all came from one sample that was sequenced in a study of cytomegalovirus exposure and HLA in healthy donors. A multiplex PCR was run with 60 Vbeta primers and 13 Jbeta primers. The assay was immunoSEQ multiplex PCR, and TCRdb's table has in-frame clones only and misses some. This sample carries 140,000 to 150,000 clones, 60% to 80% of them seen once, and the ten largest clones take 6.5% to 7%. The sequencing input was PBMCs. Source of these receptors: a woman in her thirties or forties in good health and CMV-seropositive.

The V and J genes are TRBV12-1 and TRBJ2-5; the table's TRBD2 call for D was not verified on the DNA. TRBV12-1 is assigned pseudogene status. The CDR3 length is 14 residues. The CDR3 coding sequence is TGTGCCAGCAGTTTAGCGGGGGTACGTGAGACCCAGTACTTC. This encodes CASSLAGVRETQYF.

The chain carries TRBV4-2 and TRBJ1-2, with 9 nucleotides matching TRBD1. The V gene end was trimmed by 7 bases and the J gene end by 7 bases; junction bases not matched to a gene: 13. This CDR3 is built from 15 residues. In germline, CDR1 is LGHNA, CDR2 YNFKEQ. The CDR3 protein is CASTDLGQGPGGYTF. The CDR3 DNA sequence: TGTGCCAGCACCGACCTGGGACAGGGACCTGGTGGCTACACCTTC.

The V and J genes are TRBV29-1 and TRBJ2-7; a weak D match, TRBD2 (5 bases). V lost 6 bases, J lost 5 bases, and 17 bases lay in between. CDR1 is SQVTM and CDR2 is ANQGSEA in the germline V gene. This CDR3 region has 13 residues. The CDR3 nucleotides are TGCAGCGTGGGCGGCGAGGGCATTAACGAGCAGTACTTC. Translation: CSVGGEGINEQYF.

The V call is TRBV4-1, the J call TRBJ1-3; D is uncertain. The CDR3 runs to 15 residues. Trimming removed 1 base from V and 0 bases from J, with 7 bases in between. Germline loops: CDR1 MGHRA, CDR2 YSYEKL. CDR3 nucleotides: TGCGCCAGCAGCCAAGGCCCGGGCTCTGGAAACACCATATATTTT. Protein: CASSQGPGSGNTIYF.

V is TRBV5-1 and J is TRBJ2-5; 8 bases agree with TRBD2. The better agreement between TRBJ2-7 and the DNA end casts doubt on the J call. Germline loops: CDR1 SGHRS, CDR2 YFSETQ. The CDR3 is made up of 14 amino acids. CDR3 protein: CASSAGLAIYEQYF. CDR3 in DNA: TGCGCCAGCAGCGCTGGACTAGCAATCTACGAGCAGTACTTC.

V is TRBV5-4 and J is TRBJ1-2; D gene unclear. The CDR3 consists of 12 residues. With 4 bases removed from V and 1 base from J, the gap between germline ends came to 5 bases. Germline V gene sequence: CDR1 SGHNT, CDR2 YYREEE (reference sequence). The CDR3 region is CASSGLNYGYTF. Written as DNA, the CDR3 is TGTGCCAGCAGCGGACTTAACTATGGCTACACCTTC.

This chain uses TRBV2 with TRBJ2-3; TRBD2 aligns across 9 bases. V shed 11 bases, J shed 2 bases, and the junction held 8 bases outside the gene matches. The CDR3 runs to 14 residues. The germline V gene encodes CDR1 SNHLY and CDR2 FYNNEI. CDR3 protein: CADQAGGLTDTQYF. The CDR3 nucleotides are TGTGCCGACCAAGCGGGGGGCCTCACAGATACGCAGTATTTT.

The rearrangement uses TRBV25-1 and TRBJ1-4; D might be TRBD1 (5 bases). There are 14 residues in the CDR3. The V gene lost 5 bases and the J gene lost 0 bases, with 7 bases spanning the gap. Germline V lookup: CDR1 MGHDK, CDR2 SYGVNS. CDR3 in amino acids: CASSLQATNEKLFF. For the CDR3, the DNA is TGTGCCAGCAGTCTACAGGCAACTAATGAAAAACTGTTTTTT.

This chain's CDR3 is CASSQGGETQYF. The CDR3 nucleotides read TGTGCCAGTAGTCAAGGGGGAGAGACCCAGTACTTC. The gene calls are TRBV19 and TRBJ2-5, with D possibly being TRBD1 (6 bases). With 5 bases removed from V and 4 bases from J, the gap between germline ends came to 8 bases. Per the germline V gene, CDR1 is LNHDA and CDR2 is SQIVND (reference sequence). The CDR3 length is 12 residues.

The chain links TRBV28 to TRBJ2-3, with 8 nucleotides matching TRBD1. This CDR3 spans 15 amino acids. Looked up from germline, CDR1 is MDHEN and CDR2 is SYDVKM. The junction had 6 bases not matched to a gene; V was cut back by 6 bases and J by 1 base. The CDR3 DNA follows: TGTGCCAGCAGCGACAGGGGAAAGGGCACAGATACGCAGTATTTT. Translation gives CASSDRGKGTDTQYF. The full variable domain, its missing parts supplied by reference TRBV28 and TRBJ2-3, is DVKVTQSSRYLVKRTGEKVFLECVQDMDHENMFWYRQDPGLGLRLIYFSYDVKMKEKGDIPEGYSVSREKKERFSLILESASTNQTSMYLCASSDRGKGTDTQYFGPGTRLTVL.